This TCR beta chain is drawn from a study of blood T cell repertoires in COVID-19. Study information: Samples came from the United States, Italy and Spain, spanning acute and convalescent COVID-19.

The assay was immunoSEQ multiplex PCR, and TCRdb's table has in-frame clones only and misses some. The data contain approximately 300,000 clones, 80% to 90% of them singletons. Germline V CDR1 and CDR2: SNHLY, FYNNEI. The CDR3 runs to 16 residues. Trimming took 6 bases from V and 5 from J; bases not matched to a gene: 10. Input material: PBMCs or T cells enriched from blood (not recorded which). The chain recombines TRBV2 with TRBJ2-2, with 9 bases matching TRBD2. The sequence was collected from a woman in her 30s who had recovered from COVID-19. The CDR3 sequence is CASRAERGAGTGELFF. The CDR3 region has the DNA TGTGCCAGCAGGGCTGAGCGGGGGGCCGGGACCGGGGAGCTGTTTTTT.